This T cell receptor beta chain comes out of a study of human T cells and chemical hapten exposure (dated by TCRdb to the early 2020s). Concerning the study at large: For sensitization, 2% DPC in acetone was applied to a roughly 2 cm by roughly 2 cm area of upper inner arm skin. Patients additionally received weekly therapeutic DPC doses to the scalp throughout the roughly 24-week study period. Patch testing was done on the upper back using Finn chambers containing 0.01% DPC, and results were scored after 6 days according to International Contact Dermatitis Research Group standards. The patient cohort, mostly female, included alopecia areata with under or over 50% scalp involvement, alopecia totalis and alopecia universalis. Libraries were pooled for sequencing, and variation in per-sample TCR yields was attributed mainly to small differences in library volumes within the pool. The study tracked peripheral blood TCR repertoire changes in vivo during primary and secondary sensitization to the hapten diphenylcyclopropenone (DPC) in alopecia patients. Blood was sampled from patients pre-sensitization (week 0) and at 2, 6 and about 24 weeks after DPC sensitization. Blood for TCR sequencing was provided by twenty-nine alopecia patients at one to four time points (pre-sensitization, 2, 6 and 24 weeks).

This sample's time point label indicates: patch test 1, 2 weeks after DPC sensitization. The label giving this sample's treatment or condition can be read as: therapeutic diphenylcyclopropenone sensitization with weekly scalp DPC. At each patch-test visit, blood was drawn before the patch test was applied. Patients were eligible if aged 18 to 70, diagnosed with alopecia and judged suitable for DPC therapy, and pregnant patients were excluded. Total RNA was extracted from unfractionated whole blood collected in Tempus Blood RNA tubes. The library was produced with RACE. The instrument given in TCRdb is NextSeq 500. Library preparation attached unique molecular identifiers to individual cDNA molecules for quantitative, reproducible TCR counting. Both TCR alpha and TCR beta chains were sequenced from each blood RNA sample. The source study handled its data this way. Samples had a median of roughly 87,000 TCRs, with a range from 23,224 to 690,600. V, J and CDR3 annotation of the TCR reads was performed with the Decombinator software suite. For PS versus PT1 abundance plots, all samples were subsampled to the same number of TCRs (28,000). TCRs were defined as expanded if absent before sensitization and observed at least eight times at the 2-week time point. The public sequencing data were trimmed at Q25 with fastp and processed into clonotypes with MiXCR by TCRdb, which kept only in-frame beta chains. One record per CDR3 amino acid sequence lists the most common genes and DNA. The V and J calls were determined by TCRdb, not by the authors. In this sample the table shows about 99,000 distinct CDR3 sequences, 9.5% to 15% of which occur a single time. The ten largest clones represent roughly 2.1% of the sample.

The CDR3 runs 18 amino acids, cysteine and phenylalanine included. Just CDR3 DNA is preserved here, 54 bases in frame from base 1. V ends up 3 bases short and J 0 bases short, with an unmatched junction base count of 5. In the germline V gene, CDR1 corresponds to SGHDT and CDR2 to YYEEEE. What the research found in general, with its limitations: Compared with pre-sensitization or healthy control sets, expanded TCRs formed significantly more large CDR3 similarity clusters, which is consistent with antigen-driven responses. Alopecia, a presumed autoimmune disease, was present in all patients, so the immune response of the patients might differ from that of healthy individuals. Patch test score was positively correlated with the number of PT1 expanded TCRs, with significance at thresholds 8, 16 and 32 but not at 4. Repeated subsampling changed both the strength of the expansion versus patch-test correlation and the threshold at which the correlation became significant. DPC sensitization did not change the number of TCRs with a frequency above 1 in 1000, and there was no evidence of changes in global repertoire structure.

To note about this clonotype: Its antigen is still unknown. There are no base qualities to consult, and no much larger clone falls within one base.

The chain links TRBV5-6 with TRBJ2-1; 14 bases in the middle match TRBD2. This TCR was recovered from a woman in her 40s with alopecia areata. Some clones in this sample may be carry-over from other donors' samples. Sequencing was performed on whole blood, taken in connection with sensitization to the hapten diphenylcyclopropenone (DPC). The CDR3 sequence is CASSSTGTSGSSYNEQFF. The sequenced DNA is TGTGCCAGCAGCTCTACCGGGACTAGCGGGAGCTCCTACAATGAGCAGTTCTTC. The full variable domain, completed from the reference TRBV5-6 and TRBJ2-1 proteins outside the CDR3, reads DAGVTQSPTHLIKTRGQQVTLRCSPKSGHDTVSWYQQALGQGPQFIFQYYEEEERQRGNFPDRFSGHQFPNYSSELNVNALLLGDSALYLCASSSTGTSGSSYNEQFFGPGTRLTVL.